The 4 T cell receptor beta chains listed next were all sequenced from one sample in a study of vaccination and CD4 T cells after COVID-19. An Oncomine TCR Beta short-read assay was used to sequence the DNA from cultured CD4+ T cells. A single record per CDR3 protein comes from TCRdb applying MiXCR to the PCR reads. The sample has 14,000 to 15,000 distinct CDR3 sequences; around 48% are singletons. No antigen has been assigned to these receptors. This sample's treatment: roughly 11-day PBMC culture with coronavirus spike peptide pools or control peptides (ViraFEST assay). Sequencing was carried out using CD4+ T cells from blood, cultured in vitro. Receptor source: a human donor who had recovered from COVID-19.

The chain employs TRBV2 and TRBJ1-1; D is uncertain. Germline loops: CDR1 SNHLY, CDR2 FYNNEI. Trimming took 4 bases from V and 7 from J, leaving 13 bases between them. This CDR3 has 13 amino acids. This chain's CDR3 is CASSVAGTNEAFF. In DNA form, the CDR3 reads TGTGCCAGCAGTGTTGCAGGAACCAATGAAGCTTTCTTT.

This clonotype came up a few times. V and J are TRBV27 and TRBJ1-1, with D hard to call. Germline V gives CDR1 MNHEY, CDR2 SMNVEV (reference sequence). This CDR3 has 16 amino acids. V was clipped by 3 bases and J by 0 bases, with 14 bases between them. The CDR3, as DNA: TGTGCCAGCAGTTTGTCCGGACGGATCATGAACACTGAAGCTTTCTTT. Translation gives CASSLSGRIMNTEAFF.

The genes are TRBV28 and TRBJ2-5; 12 bases line up with TRBD1. CDR3 length: 20 residues. Unmatched junction bases numbered 19, after V lost 3 bases and J lost 5 bases. The germline gives CDR1 MDHEN, CDR2 SYDVKM. The CDR3: CASSLVLGTRDRGQKETQYF. As DNA, the CDR3 is TGTGCCAGCAGTTTGGTATTGGGTACCCGGGACAGGGGGCAGAAGGAGACCCAGTACTTC.

V is TRBV18 and J is TRBJ2-2; D remains unclear. V lost 5 bases and J 4 bases, leaving 5 bases between the germline ends. The CDR3 sequence is 12 residues long. Looked up from germline, CDR1 is KGHSH and CDR2 is LQKENI. The CDR3 sequence: CASSTSTGELFF. The CDR3, as DNA: TGTGCCAGCTCAACGTCCACCGGGGAGCTGTTTTTT.